These 20 T cell receptor beta chains originate from one sample sequenced in a study of spatial heterogeneity in lung cancer (dated by TCRdb to 2018 to 2020). This sample's time point label indicates: sample taken at primary tumor resection. Library preparation used 5' RACE. The sample was run on a NextSeq 500. The raw public reads went through TCRdb reprocessing: fastp at Q25, MiXCR clone calling, in-frame beta chains kept. Each record represents a unique CDR3 protein, reported with the most common genes and DNA among its rows. Counted in this sample were tens of thousands of distinct CDR3 sequences; roughly 4.5% of them appeared once. The ten largest clones capture 6.5% to 9% of the sample. The source was PBMCs, collected at surgery. These receptors were collected from a male donor with early-stage non-small cell lung cancer.

This clonotype was found a few times. The chain combines TRBV25-1 with TRBJ1-2; D is possibly TRBD1 (6 bases). The CDR3 totals 14 residues. Trimming removed 3 bases at V and 6 bases at J, with 14 bases between. Germline values: CDR1 MGHDK, CDR2 SYGVNS. In nucleotides, the CDR3 is TGTGCCAGCAGTGACTTGGACAGAGCCCATGGCTACACCTTC. It yields the protein CASSDLDRAHGYTF.

This clonotype appeared many times. The chain employs TRBV15 and TRBJ2-5, with D possibly being TRBD1 or TRBD2 (6 bases each). Germline V lookup: CDR1 LNHNV, CDR2 YYDKDF (reference sequence). V lost 3 bases, J lost 1 base, and 12 bases lay in between. This CDR3 is 15 amino acids long. CDR3 in DNA: TGTGCCACCAGCAGCACGGGGGCGAGCCAAGAGACCCAGTACTTC. This sequence encodes CATSSTGASQETQYF.

This clonotype was picked up many times. The rearrangement uses TRBV5-1 and TRBJ2-5; D may be TRBD1 (5 bases). Germline values: CDR1 SGHRS, CDR2 YFSETQ. This CDR3 is built from 14 residues. V was shortened by 4 bases and J by 0 bases, with 10 bases between the two germline ends. DNA for the CDR3: TGCGCCAGCAGCCTGACAGTCCACCAAGAGACCCAGTACTTC. It encodes CASSLTVHQETQYF.

This clonotype occurred many times. This rearrangement joins TRBV2 to TRBJ2-1; 8 nucleotides align to TRBD2. The germline V gene encodes CDR1 SNHLY and CDR2 FYNNEI. The CDR3 is made up of 15 amino acids. V gave up 2 bases and J gave up 9 bases; unmatched junction bases: 9. CDR3 in amino acids: CASSENSGALGEQFF. The CDR3 DNA sequence: TGTGCCAGCAGTGAAAATAGCGGGGCCCTGGGTGAGCAGTTCTTC.

This clonotype showed up many times. The chain is built from TRBV23-1 and TRBJ1-5, with D possibly matching TRBD1 (5 bases). TRBV23-1 is known as an ORF, though its function is uncertain. The V gene lost 10 bases and the J gene lost 3 bases, with 13 bases spanning the gap. There are 13 residues in the CDR3. The CDR3 DNA follows: TGCGCCAACAGGACCGAAAACAATCAGCCCCAGCATTTT. It is translated as CANRTENNQPQHF.

The genes are TRBV5-1 and TRBJ2-7; the match to TRBD1 covers 8 bases. This CDR3 contains 14 residues. Germline trimming cut 4 bases from V and 3 bases from J; bases unmatched to any gene: 6. Germline loops: CDR1 SGHRS, CDR2 YFSETQ. The CDR3 nucleotides are TGCGCCAGCAGCCCGGACAGGGCAATCTACGAGCAGTACTTC. The encoded protein is CASSPDRAIYEQYF.

This clonotype was counted many times. CDR3 sequence: CASSQEEGGWSPLHF. The CDR3 nucleotides are TGCGCCAGCAGCCAAGAGGAAGGGGGCTGGTCACCCCTCCACTTT. V usage is TRBV4-3 and J usage is TRBJ1-6; TRBD1 matches 7 bases. Unmatched junction bases numbered 6, after V lost 0 bases and J lost 10 bases. The CDR3 is made up of 15 amino acids. The germline V gene has CDR1 LGHNA and CDR2 YSLEER.

The chain is built from TRBV12-3 or TRBV12-4 and TRBJ2-2, with TRBD1 identical over 12 bases. The ends lost 7 bases at V and 7 bases at J; junction bases unmatched: 10. This CDR3 has 16 residues. As DNA, the CDR3 is TGTGCCAGCAACACTAGGGGGACAGGGGGCATCGGGGAGCTGTTTTTT. Translated, it gives CASNTRGTGGIGELFF.

There are many counts of this clonotype. V is TRBV3-1 and J is TRBJ2-7; 9 positions match TRBD1. The CDR3 totals 14 residues. The germline V gene has CDR1 LGHDT and CDR2 YNNKEL (reference sequence). Trimming took 5 bases from V and 3 from J; bases not matched to a gene: 5. Written as DNA, the CDR3 is TGTGCCAGCAGCTACCGGGACAGGGACTACGAGCAGTACTTC. Translation: CASSYRDRDYEQYF.

This clonotype was found many times. The chain combines TRBV29-1 with TRBJ2-7; the D is unclear. With 3 bases removed from V and 0 bases from J, the gap between germline ends came to 15 bases. Germline-derived CDR1 and CDR2 are SQVTM and ANQGSEA. The CDR3 has 15 residues. CDR3 loop: CSVDFRKESSYEQYF. The CDR3 bases are TGCAGCGTTGATTTCCGTAAAGAAAGCTCCTACGAGCAGTACTTC.

In DNA, the CDR3 is TGCAGTGAGCTGCGGGCGGGGGGCCGCACAGATACGCAGTATTTT. This encodes CSELRAGGRTDTQYF. This chain uses TRBV20-1 with TRBJ2-3, with 8 bases identical to TRBD2. Trimming took 7 bases from V and 1 from J; bases not matched to a gene: 10. Germline V gives CDR1 DFQATT, CDR2 SNEGSKA (reference sequence). CDR3 length: 15 amino acids.

Concerning this clonotype itself: A single base separates this from a much larger clone, so it may be a read error. This chain uses TRBV30 with TRBJ1-4; D possibly corresponds to TRBD1 (6 bases). The V gene's germline CDR1 is GTSNPN and CDR2 SVGIG (reference sequence). Between the trimmed V and J ends, which lost 1 base and 9 bases, there was a span of 15 bases. The CDR3 contains 14 residues. CDR3 in DNA: TGTGCCTGGAGTGACGACAGGAAATATAAAAAACTGTTTTTT. Protein: CAWSDDRKYKKLFF. Drawing the rest from reference TRBV30 and TRBJ1-4, the complete variable domain is SQTIHQWPATLVQPVGSPLSLECTVEGTSNPNLYWYRQAAGRGLQLLFYSVGIGQISSEVPQNLSASRPQDRQFILSSKKLLLSDSGFYLCAWSDDRKYKKLFFGSGTQLSVL.

The CDR3 is CASSLSPSTDTQYF. In DNA, the CDR3 is TGCGCCAGCAGCCTTAGCCCTAGCACAGATACGCAGTATTTT. J is TRBJ2-3 and V is TRBV4-1, with no clear D. V lost 4 bases and J lost 0, with 8 bases in between. Per germline, CDR1 MGHRA and CDR2 YSYEKL. This CDR3 comprises 14 residues.

There are many counts of this clonotype. This rearrangement joins TRBV25-1 to TRBJ2-7; no definite D call. V lost 6 bases, J lost 4 bases, and 7 bases lay in between. CDR1 is MGHDK, CDR2 SYGVNS, per germline. The CDR3 runs to 11 residues. DNA for the CDR3: TGTGCCAGCAGGGATAGGTACGAGCAGTACTTC. The encoded protein is CASRDRYEQYF.

This clonotype was counted ten times or more. The J gene is TRBJ1-1, the V gene TRBV28; D might be TRBD1 (5 bases). V was trimmed by 6 bases and J by 0 bases, leaving 23 bases between them. This CDR3 is 18 amino acids long. Per germline, CDR1 MDHEN and CDR2 SYDVKM. CDR3 in DNA: TGTGCCAGCAGGATACCTCCTTGGCCAGGGATAATGAACACTGAAGCTTTCTTT. This sequence encodes CASRIPPWPGIMNTEAFF.

There are many counts of this clonotype. J is TRBJ1-5 and V is TRBV12-3 or TRBV12-4; D is unclear. V was cut by 2 bases and J by 4 bases, with 9 bases left in between. This CDR3 comprises 14 residues. The CDR3 bases are TGTGCCAGCAGTTTAAGTGGACCGAATCAGCCCCAGCATTTT. This sequence encodes CASSLSGPNQPQHF.

This clonotype was found once. Being one base from a much bigger clone, this may be a read error. The chain employs TRBV12-3 or TRBV12-4 and TRBJ2-7; TRBD1 matches 9 bases. The CDR3 runs 14 residues. CDR3 nucleotide sequence: TGTGCCAGCAGTCTGACAGGGGGTCCCTACGGGCAGTACTTC. This encodes CASSLTGGPYGQYF.

The chain is built from TRBV19 and TRBJ2-6, with D hard to call. CDR1 LNHDA and CDR2 SQIVND come from the germline V gene (reference sequence). The CDR3 spans 19 residues. V was trimmed by 2 bases and J by 4 bases, leaving 21 bases between them. For the CDR3, the DNA is TGTGCCAGTAGTATAAATAATTTTGATCCCTCCTTCGGGGCCAACGTCCTGACTTTC. Amino acid sequence: CASSINNFDPSFGANVLTF.

This clonotype was seen ten or more times. This rearrangement joins TRBV20-1 to TRBJ2-1; 8 nucleotides match TRBD1. CDR1 DFQATT and CDR2 SNEGSKA come from the germline V gene (reference sequence). The CDR3 consists of 14 residues. The trim removed 3 bases at V and 4 bases at J, leaving 5 bases unmatched. In DNA, the CDR3 is TGCAGTGCTAGTAAGGGACAGGCATACAATGAGCAGTTCTTC. Residues: CSASKGQAYNEQFF.

This clonotype was observed at least ten times. J is TRBJ1-5 and V is TRBV6-2 or TRBV6-3; D perhaps matches TRBD1 (6 bases). CDR3 length: 13 amino acids. Looked up from germline, CDR1 is MNHEY and CDR2 is SVGEGT. Trimming cost V 7 bases and J 8 bases, with 15 bases left between them. The CDR3 protein is CASNSQGWEPQHF. The CDR3 DNA reads TGTGCCAGCAACTCACAGGGATGGGAGCCCCAGCATTTT.